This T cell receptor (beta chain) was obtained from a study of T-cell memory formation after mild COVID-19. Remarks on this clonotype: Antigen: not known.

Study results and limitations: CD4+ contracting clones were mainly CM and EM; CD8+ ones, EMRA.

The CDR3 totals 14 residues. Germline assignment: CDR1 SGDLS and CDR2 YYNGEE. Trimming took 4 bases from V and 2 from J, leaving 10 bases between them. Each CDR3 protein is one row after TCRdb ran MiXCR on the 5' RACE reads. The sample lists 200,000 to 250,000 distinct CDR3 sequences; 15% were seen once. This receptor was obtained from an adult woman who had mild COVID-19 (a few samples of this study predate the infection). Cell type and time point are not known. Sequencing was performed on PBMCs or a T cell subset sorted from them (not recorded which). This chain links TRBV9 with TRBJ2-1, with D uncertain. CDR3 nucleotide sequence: TGTGCCAGCAGCCCCTACACCGCCTACAATGAGCAGTTCTTC. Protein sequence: CASSPYTAYNEQFF.